The table lists the clone carrying this TCR beta chain with a count of one. Assay used: immunoSEQ multiplex PCR; TCRdb lists only in-frame clones, some missing. The sample comprises under 150,000 clones, approximately 89% of which are singletons, and under 6.5% rests with the top ten. Looked up from germline, CDR1 is LNHDA and CDR2 is SQIVND (reference sequence). With 6 bases clipped from V and 5 bases from J, the junction kept 13 bases outside the gene matches. The CDR3 is made up of 17 amino acids. This entry comes from a study of T cell responses to AZD1222 COVID-19 vaccine. This receptor was obtained from an adult who received the AZD1222 COVID-19 vaccine. V usage is TRBV19 and J usage is TRBJ2-1, with 10 bases identical to TRBD2. The sequenced sample was peripheral blood, obtained 28 days after the second AZD1222 dose. The CDR3 DNA reads TGTGCCAGTAGCCATCCCCCCGGAACTAGCGGGAACAATGAGCAGTTCTTC. It codes for CASSHPPGTSGNNEQFF.